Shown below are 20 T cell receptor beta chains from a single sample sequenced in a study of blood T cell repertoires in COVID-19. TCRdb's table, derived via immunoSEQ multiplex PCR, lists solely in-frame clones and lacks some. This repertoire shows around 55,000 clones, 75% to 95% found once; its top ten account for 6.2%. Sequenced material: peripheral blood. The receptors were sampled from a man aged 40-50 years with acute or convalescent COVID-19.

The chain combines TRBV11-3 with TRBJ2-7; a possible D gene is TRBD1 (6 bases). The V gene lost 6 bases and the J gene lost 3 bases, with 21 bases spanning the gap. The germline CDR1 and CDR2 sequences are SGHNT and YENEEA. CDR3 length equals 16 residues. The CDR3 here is CASSPPPPGAFYEQYF. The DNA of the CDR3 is TGTGCCAGCAGTCCTCCCCCCCCAGGGGCCTTCTACGAGCAGTACTTC.

CDR3 protein: CASSLEQNYGYTF. DNA for the CDR3: TGTGCCAGCAGCCTGGAGCAAAACTATGGCTACACCTTC. The chain carries TRBV7-9 and TRBJ1-2; no clear D gene. The V gene's germline CDR1 is SEHNR and CDR2 FQNEAQ (reference sequence). V dropped 5 bases and J dropped 2 bases, with 9 bases sitting between them. The CDR3 extends over 13 amino acids.

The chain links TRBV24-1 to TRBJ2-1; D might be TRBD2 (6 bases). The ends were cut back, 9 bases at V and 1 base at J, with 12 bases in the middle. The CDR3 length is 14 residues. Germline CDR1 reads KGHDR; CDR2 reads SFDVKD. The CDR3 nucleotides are TGTGCCACCCCCTTGGAGGGGTCCTACAATGAGCAGTTCTTC. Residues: CATPLEGSYNEQFF.

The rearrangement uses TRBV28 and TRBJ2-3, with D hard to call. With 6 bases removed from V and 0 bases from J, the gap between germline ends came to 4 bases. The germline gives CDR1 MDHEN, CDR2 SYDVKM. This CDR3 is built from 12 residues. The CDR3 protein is CASSPSTDTQYF. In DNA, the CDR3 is TGTGCCAGCAGCCCTAGCACAGATACGCAGTATTTT.

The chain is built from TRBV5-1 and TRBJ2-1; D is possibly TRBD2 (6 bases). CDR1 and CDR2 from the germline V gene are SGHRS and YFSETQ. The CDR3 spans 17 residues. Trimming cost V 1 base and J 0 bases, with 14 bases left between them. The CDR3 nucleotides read TGCGCCAGCAGCTTGTTGGGGGGAGGCCTCTCCTACAATGAGCAGTTCTTC. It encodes CASSLLGGGLSYNEQFF.

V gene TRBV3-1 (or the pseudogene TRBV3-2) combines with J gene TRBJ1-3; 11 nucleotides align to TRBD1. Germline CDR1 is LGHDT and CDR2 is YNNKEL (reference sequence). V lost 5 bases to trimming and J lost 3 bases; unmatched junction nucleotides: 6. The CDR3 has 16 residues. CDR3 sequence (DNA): TGTGCCAGCAGCTTAGGGACAGGGGGTGTTGGAAACACCATATATTTT. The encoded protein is CASSLGTGGVGNTIYF.

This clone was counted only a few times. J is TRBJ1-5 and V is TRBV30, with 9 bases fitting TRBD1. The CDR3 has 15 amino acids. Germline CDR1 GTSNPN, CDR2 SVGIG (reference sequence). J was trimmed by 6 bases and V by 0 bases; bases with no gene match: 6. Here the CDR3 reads CAWSVGGTGPQPQHF. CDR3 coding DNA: TGTGCCTGGAGTGTGGGTGGGACAGGGCCTCAGCCCCAGCATTTT.

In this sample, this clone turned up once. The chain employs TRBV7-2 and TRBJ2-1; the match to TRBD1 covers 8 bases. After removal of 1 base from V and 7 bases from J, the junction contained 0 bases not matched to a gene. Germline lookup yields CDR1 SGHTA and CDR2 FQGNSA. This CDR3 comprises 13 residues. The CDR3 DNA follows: TGTGCCAGCAGCTTAGACAGGGGGAATGAGCAGTTCTTC. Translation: CASSLDRGNEQFF.

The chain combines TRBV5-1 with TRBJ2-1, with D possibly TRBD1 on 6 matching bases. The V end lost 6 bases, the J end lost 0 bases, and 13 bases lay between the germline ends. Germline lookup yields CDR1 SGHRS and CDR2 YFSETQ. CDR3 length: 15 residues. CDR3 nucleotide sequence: TGCGCCAGCACAACAGGGTGGAGCTCCTACAATGAGCAGTTCTTC. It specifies CASTTGWSSYNEQFF.

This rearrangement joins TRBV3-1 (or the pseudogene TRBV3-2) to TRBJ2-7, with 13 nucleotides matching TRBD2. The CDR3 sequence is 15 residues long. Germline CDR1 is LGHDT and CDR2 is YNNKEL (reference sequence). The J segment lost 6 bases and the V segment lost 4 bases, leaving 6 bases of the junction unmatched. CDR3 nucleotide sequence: TGTGCCAGCAGCCTGACCGGGACTAGCGGGATCGAGCAGTACTTC. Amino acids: CASSLTGTSGIEQYF.

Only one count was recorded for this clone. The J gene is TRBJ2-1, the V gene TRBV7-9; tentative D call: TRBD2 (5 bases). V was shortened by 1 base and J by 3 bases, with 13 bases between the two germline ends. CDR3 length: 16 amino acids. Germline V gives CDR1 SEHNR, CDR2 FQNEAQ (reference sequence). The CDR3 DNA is TGTGCCAGCAGCTTAGAGCGGCTAGCCAGCTACAATGAGCAGTTCTTC. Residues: CASSLERLASYNEQFF.

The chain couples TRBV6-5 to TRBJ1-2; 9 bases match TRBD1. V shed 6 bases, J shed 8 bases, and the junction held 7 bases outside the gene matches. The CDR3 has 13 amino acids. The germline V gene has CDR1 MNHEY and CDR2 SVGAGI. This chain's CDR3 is CASRRTGGKGYTF. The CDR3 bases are TGTGCCAGCAGACGCACAGGGGGCAAGGGCTACACCTTC.

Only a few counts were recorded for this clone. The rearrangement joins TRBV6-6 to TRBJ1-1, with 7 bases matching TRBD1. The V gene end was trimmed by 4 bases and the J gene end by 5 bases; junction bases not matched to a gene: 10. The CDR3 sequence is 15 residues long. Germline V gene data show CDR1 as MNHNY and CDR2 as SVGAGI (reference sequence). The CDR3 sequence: CASSFPQGVWTEAFF. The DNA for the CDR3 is TGTGCCAGCAGTTTCCCCCAGGGGGTTTGGACTGAAGCTTTCTTT.

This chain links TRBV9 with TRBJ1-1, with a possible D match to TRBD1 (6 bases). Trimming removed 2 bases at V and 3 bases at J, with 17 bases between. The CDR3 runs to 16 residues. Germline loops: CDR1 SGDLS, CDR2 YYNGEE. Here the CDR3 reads CASSVDFQGRDTEAFF. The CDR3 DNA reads TGTGCCAGCAGCGTGGACTTTCAGGGGAGGGACACTGAAGCTTTCTTT.

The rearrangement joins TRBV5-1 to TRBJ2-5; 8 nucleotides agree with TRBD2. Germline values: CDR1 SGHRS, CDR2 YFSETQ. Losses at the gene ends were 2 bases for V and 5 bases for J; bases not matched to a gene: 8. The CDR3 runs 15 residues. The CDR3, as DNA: TGCGCCAGCAGCTTCGCAGCGGGAGTTGCGGAGACCCAGTACTTC. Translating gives CASSFAAGVAETQYF. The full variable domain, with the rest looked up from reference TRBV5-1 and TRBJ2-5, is KAGVTQTPRYLIKTRGQQVTLSCSPISGHRSVSWYQQTPGQGLQFLFEYFSETQRNKGNFPGRFSGRQFSNSRSEMNVSTLELGDSALYLCASSFAAGVAETQYFGPGTRLLVL.

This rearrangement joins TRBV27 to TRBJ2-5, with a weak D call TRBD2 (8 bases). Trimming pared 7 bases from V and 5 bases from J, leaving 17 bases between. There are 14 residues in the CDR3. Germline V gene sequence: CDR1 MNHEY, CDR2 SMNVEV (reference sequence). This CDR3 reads CASNREGARETQYF. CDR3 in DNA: TGTGCCAGCAATCGGGAGGGGGCGCGGGAGACCCAGTACTTC.

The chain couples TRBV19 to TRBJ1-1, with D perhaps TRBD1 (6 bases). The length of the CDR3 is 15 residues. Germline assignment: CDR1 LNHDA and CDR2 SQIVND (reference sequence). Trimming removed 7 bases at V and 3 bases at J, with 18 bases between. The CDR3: CASNPLGTPYTEAFF. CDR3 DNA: TGTGCCAGTAACCCGCTGGGGACACCCTACACTGAAGCTTTCTTT.

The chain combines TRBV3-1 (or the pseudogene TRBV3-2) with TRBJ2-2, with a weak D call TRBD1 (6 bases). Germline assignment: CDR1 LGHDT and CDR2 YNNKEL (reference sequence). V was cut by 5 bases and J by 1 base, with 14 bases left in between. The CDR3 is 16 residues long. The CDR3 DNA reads TGTGCCAGCAGCTCGTATAAACAGGGGAACACCGGGGAGCTGTTTTTT. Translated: CASSSYKQGNTGELFF.

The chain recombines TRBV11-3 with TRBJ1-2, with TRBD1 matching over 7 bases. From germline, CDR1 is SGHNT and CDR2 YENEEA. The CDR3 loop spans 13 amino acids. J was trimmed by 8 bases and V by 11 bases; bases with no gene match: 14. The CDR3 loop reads CARPPYRGGGYTF. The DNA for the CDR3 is TGTGCCCGTCCTCCTTACAGGGGCGGAGGCTACACCTTC.

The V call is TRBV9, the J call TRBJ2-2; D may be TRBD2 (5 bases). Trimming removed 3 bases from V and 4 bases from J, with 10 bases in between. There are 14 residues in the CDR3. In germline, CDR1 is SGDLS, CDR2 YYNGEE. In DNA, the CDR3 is TGTGCCAGCAGCGCCCGCCGGGGCACCGGGGAGCTGTTTTTT. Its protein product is CASSARRGTGELFF.